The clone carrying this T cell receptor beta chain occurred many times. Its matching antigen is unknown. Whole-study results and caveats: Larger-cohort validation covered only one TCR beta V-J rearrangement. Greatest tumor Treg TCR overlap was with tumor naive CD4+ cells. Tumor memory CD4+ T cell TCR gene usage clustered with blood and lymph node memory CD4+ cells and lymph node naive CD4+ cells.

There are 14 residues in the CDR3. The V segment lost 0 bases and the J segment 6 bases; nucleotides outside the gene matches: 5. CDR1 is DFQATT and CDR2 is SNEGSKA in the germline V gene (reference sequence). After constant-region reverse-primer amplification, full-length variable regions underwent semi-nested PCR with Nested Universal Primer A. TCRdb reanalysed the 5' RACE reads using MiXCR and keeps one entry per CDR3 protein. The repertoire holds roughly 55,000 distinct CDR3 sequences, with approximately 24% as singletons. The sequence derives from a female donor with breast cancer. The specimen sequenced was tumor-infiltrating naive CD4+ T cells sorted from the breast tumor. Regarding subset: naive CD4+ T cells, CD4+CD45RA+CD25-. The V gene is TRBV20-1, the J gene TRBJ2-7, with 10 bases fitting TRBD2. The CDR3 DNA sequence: TGCAGTGCTAGAGATAGCGGGAGGATGCCCGAGCAGTACTTC. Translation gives CSARDSGRMPEQYF.